The 24 T cell receptor beta chains below were found in one sample sequenced in a study of blood T cell repertoires in COVID-19. TCRdb's table, derived via immunoSEQ multiplex PCR, lists solely in-frame clones and lacks some. The sample records 170,000 or so clones, more than 85% being singletons. The source material was peripheral blood. These receptors came from a middle-aged man with active or convalescent COVID-19.

The V and J genes are TRBV5-4 and TRBJ1-4; TRBD1 is a possible D gene (6 bases). The ends were cut back, 4 bases at V and 4 bases at J, with 14 bases in the middle. Germline V gene lookup returns CDR1 SGHNT and CDR2 YYREEE (reference sequence). CDR3 size: 15 residues. CDR3 in amino acids: CASSQQGPDNEKLFF. For the CDR3, the DNA is TGTGCCAGCAGCCAACAGGGACCTGATAATGAAAAACTGTTTTTT.

The rearrangement joins TRBV24-1 to TRBJ2-6; 7 bases align to TRBD1. V shed 4 bases, J shed 0 bases, and the junction held 11 bases outside the gene matches. Germline CDR1 KGHDR, CDR2 SFDVKD. The CDR3 has 19 residues. CDR3 residues: CATSDAGTAESSGANVLTF. DNA for the CDR3: TGTGCCACCAGTGACGCTGGGACAGCTGAAAGCTCTGGGGCCAACGTCCTGACTTTC.

The J gene is TRBJ2-3, the V gene TRBV9; weak D call: TRBD1 (5 bases). The CDR3 contains 12 residues. Germline values: CDR1 SGDLS, CDR2 YYNGEE. Trimming left V 4 bases short and J 3 bases short, with 6 bases between. The CDR3, as DNA: TGTGCCAGCAGCCCAGGGACAGATACGCAGTATTTT. Its translation: CASSPGTDTQYF.

The V gene is TRBV27, the J gene TRBJ2-3; TRBD1 is a possible D gene (5 bases). V was trimmed by 3 bases and J by 3 bases, leaving 10 bases between them. Germline CDR1 is MNHEY and CDR2 is SMNVEV (reference sequence). The CDR3 spans 14 residues. The CDR3 here is CASSFQGRTDTQYF. In nucleotides, the CDR3 is TGTGCCAGCAGTTTTCAGGGTCGGACAGATACGCAGTATTTT.

This sequence joins TRBV3-1 (or the pseudogene TRBV3-2) and TRBJ2-4; no clear D gene. Germline V lookup: CDR1 LGHDT, CDR2 YNNKEL (reference sequence). V lost 0 bases to trimming and J lost 0 bases, with 6 bases between them. The CDR3 runs to 15 residues. CDR3 DNA: TGTGCCAGCAGCCAAGAGCGGATAGCCAAAAACATTCAGTACTTC. Translating gives CASSQERIAKNIQYF.

This chain connects TRBV3-1 (or the pseudogene TRBV3-2) to TRBJ2-1; D is unclear. V was shortened by 2 bases and J by 4 bases, with 6 bases between the two germline ends. Germline lookup yields CDR1 LGHDT and CDR2 YNNKEL (reference sequence). The CDR3 sequence is 13 residues long. Here the CDR3 reads CASSQRSYNEQFF. In DNA, the CDR3 is TGTGCCAGCAGCCAAAGGAGTTACAATGAGCAGTTCTTC.

The chain couples TRBV5-4 to TRBJ2-5; 14 nucleotides line up with TRBD2. V was clipped by 6 bases and J by 3 bases; unmatched bases: 7. Germline lookup yields CDR1 SGHNT and CDR2 YYREEE (reference sequence). CDR3 size: 16 residues. The CDR3 region is CASTSGLAGDEETQYF. The CDR3 region has the DNA TGTGCCAGCACCTCGGGACTAGCGGGGGACGAAGAGACCCAGTACTTC.

V gene TRBV6-5 combines with J gene TRBJ1-2; weak D call: TRBD1 (6 bases). The CDR3 length is 13 residues. V was pared by 2 bases and J by 8 bases, with 12 bases between. CDR1 MNHEY and CDR2 SVGAGI come from the germline V gene. CDR3 amino acids: CASSYAGGQGYTF. The DNA for the CDR3 is TGTGCCAGCAGTTACGCGGGGGGACAAGGCTACACCTTC.

V and J are TRBV18 and TRBJ1-1; weak D call: TRBD1 (6 bases). CDR1 KGHSH and CDR2 LQKENI come from the germline V gene. The CDR3 spans 13 residues. Trimming shortened V by 2 bases and J by 4 bases, and 8 bases separated the two germline ends. This CDR3 is CASSPNRATEAFF. The DNA for the CDR3 is TGTGCCAGCTCACCAAACAGGGCCACTGAAGCTTTCTTT.

The chain links TRBV5-1 to TRBJ1-2; 7 nucleotides line up with TRBD1. CDR3 length: 16 residues. CDR1 and CDR2 from the germline V gene are SGHRS and YFSETQ. Losses at the gene ends were 0 bases for V and 4 bases for J; bases not matched to a gene: 9. The CDR3 sequence: CASSLGTAQGGYGYTF. The CDR3 region has the DNA TGCGCCAGCAGCTTGGGGACTGCGCAGGGGGGCTATGGCTACACCTTC.

The V call is TRBV28, the J call TRBJ1-1; 10 bases fit TRBD1. The CDR3 covers 15 residues. Trimming at V came to 4 bases and at J to 6 bases, leaving 8 bases not matched to a gene. Per germline, CDR1 MDHEN and CDR2 SYDVKM. The CDR3, as DNA: TGTGCCAGCAGTTCAGGACAGGGGGGAAGGTCTGAAGCTTTCTTT. Protein: CASSSGQGGRSEAFF.

V is TRBV2 and J is TRBJ2-5, with D tentatively TRBD2 (7 bases). This CDR3 is 15 amino acids long. Germline CDR1 SNHLY, CDR2 FYNNEI. The V gene lost 3 bases and the J gene lost 4 bases, with 15 bases spanning the gap. The CDR3 here is CASSDEPRGPETQYF. CDR3 in DNA: TGTGCCAGCAGTGATGAGCCGCGGGGGCCAGAGACCCAGTACTTC.

This chain joins TRBV7-9 and TRBJ1-4; 8 positions match TRBD1. From germline, CDR1 is SEHNR and CDR2 FQNEAQ (reference sequence). J lost 8 bases, V lost 8 bases, and 10 bases had no gene match. The CDR3 length is 14 residues. The CDR3 sequence is CASSRTGSGEKLFF. The CDR3 DNA reads TGTGCCAGCTCCCGGACAGGGTCAGGGGAAAAACTGTTTTTT.

The chain links TRBV2 to TRBJ2-7; 9 bases match TRBD1. V lost 7 bases, J lost 3 bases, and 4 bases stayed unmatched. CDR3 length: 13 residues. In germline, CDR1 is SNHLY, CDR2 FYNNEI. The CDR3 sequence is CASTGQGDYEQYF. The CDR3 DNA sequence: TGTGCCAGCACGGGACAGGGCGACTACGAGCAGTACTTC.

This clone was detected only a few times. The chain carries TRBV19 and TRBJ2-5, with TRBD1 matching 12 bases. Trimming cost V 5 bases and J 5 bases; bases outside gene matches: 6. The CDR3 is made up of 15 amino acids. Germline V gene lookup returns CDR1 LNHDA and CDR2 SQIVND (reference sequence). Here the CDR3 DNA reads TGTGCCAGTAGTCCGACGGGACAGGGGGCGGAGACCCAGTACTTC. It is translated as CASSPTGQGAETQYF.

This chain uses TRBV21-1 with TRBJ2-3; the table's D call of TRBD2 was not tested on the DNA. TRBV21-1 is termed a pseudogene. The CDR3 consists of 17 residues. The CDR3 reads CASSKGGSGPDGDTQYF. The DNA of the CDR3 is TGTGCCAGCAGCAAAGGAGGTAGCGGGCCAGACGGAGATACGCAGTATTTT.

The chain recombines TRBV5-1 with TRBJ1-1; 11 bases align to TRBD1. The V gene end was trimmed by 7 bases and the J gene end by 3 bases; junction bases not matched to a gene: 5. This CDR3 region has 14 residues. The germline V gene encodes CDR1 SGHRS and CDR2 YFSETQ. The CDR3 spells CASGMGQGDTEAFF. CDR3 DNA sequence: TGCGCCAGCGGGATGGGACAGGGGGACACTGAAGCTTTCTTT.

The chain uses TRBV21-1 and TRBJ2-3; the table's D call, TRBD2, was not checked against the DNA. TRBV21-1 is a known pseudogene. This CDR3 has 17 amino acids. Here the CDR3 reads CASSRKRTPSNTDTQYF. The CDR3 DNA follows: TGTGCCAGCAGCAGAAAGCGAACCCCCTCAAACACAGATACGCAGTATTTT.

This chain uses TRBV12-3 or TRBV12-4 with TRBJ2-3, with D unclear. V was trimmed by 3 bases and J by 4 bases, leaving 5 bases between them. This CDR3 region has 12 residues. CDR3 region: CASSFNSDTQYF. CDR3 nucleotide sequence: TGTGCCAGCAGTTTCAATTCAGATACGCAGTATTTT.

The chain recombines TRBV18 with TRBJ2-7, with D possibly TRBD1 on 5 matching bases. V was shortened by 3 bases and J by 5 bases, with 11 bases between the two germline ends. Germline CDR1 and CDR2: KGHSH and LQKENI. The CDR3 totals 13 residues. CDR3 nucleotide sequence: TGTGCCAGCTCACCCCAGGGCGTGGACGAGCAGTACTTC. Its protein product is CASSPQGVDEQYF.

The rearrangement joins TRBV29-1 to TRBJ2-3, with 9 bases that match TRBD1. CDR3 length: 15 amino acids. V lost 2 bases to trimming and J lost 3 bases; unmatched junction nucleotides: 6. Per germline, CDR1 SQVTM and CDR2 ANQGSEA. CDR3 protein: CSVEKPGQGTDTQYF. The CDR3 coding sequence is TGCAGCGTTGAAAAGCCGGGACAGGGAACAGATACGCAGTATTTT.

V is TRBV28 and J is TRBJ1-4; tentatively, D is TRBD1 (6 bases). V lost 5 bases, J lost 2 bases, and 15 bases lay in between. The V gene's germline CDR1 is MDHEN and CDR2 SYDVKM. CDR3 size: 16 residues. CDR3 in amino acids: CASSGAGGGTNEKLFF. CDR3 bases: TGTGCCAGCAGTGGTGCTGGGGGGGGCACTAATGAAAAACTGTTTTTT.

The gene calls are TRBV5-5 and TRBJ1-5, with a possible D match to TRBD1 (5 bases). This CDR3 comprises 13 residues. The germline V gene encodes CDR1 SGHKS and CDR2 YYEKEE (reference sequence). Trimming took 1 base from V and 5 from J, leaving 7 bases between them. The CDR3 DNA reads as TGTGCCAGCAGCTTGACGGGGGATCAGCCCCAGCATTTT. As protein: CASSLTGDQPQHF.

The chain joins TRBV2 to TRBJ2-5, with TRBD2 matching over 12 bases. CDR1 and CDR2 (germline): SNHLY, FYNNEI. The J segment lost 2 bases and the V segment lost 6 bases, leaving 4 bases of the junction unmatched. CDR3 length: 15 amino acids. CDR3 coding DNA: TGTGCCAGCAGGCAACTAGCGGGGGGACAAGAGACCCAGTACTTC. This translates into CASRQLAGGQETQYF. The complete variable domain, with remaining parts taken from reference TRBV2 and TRBJ2-5, reads EPEVTQTPSHQVTQMGQEVILRCVPISNHLYFYWYRQILGQKVEFLVSFYNNEISEKSEIFDDQFSVERPDGSNFTLKIRSTKLEDSAMYFCASRQLAGGQETQYFGPGTRLLVL.